This T cell receptor beta chain was observed in a study of CD8 T cells in Susac syndrome. The study, taken as a whole, reports: It was acknowledged in the study that its TCR sequencing and HLA analysis involved a relatively small number of individuals.

This clonotype was seen more than once but under ten times. The antigen is not known. Reverse transcription of about 0.5 to 1 ug RNA used random hexamers. TCRdb passed the immunoSEQ multiplex PCR reads through MiXCR, listing each CDR3 protein once. The profile shows a few hundred thousand distinct CDR3 sequences, 89% of them singletons. This CDR3 has 14 residues. Germline V gives CDR1 LNHDA, CDR2 SQIVND (reference sequence). The ends were cut back, 3 bases at V and 0 bases at J, with 8 bases in the middle. In blood CD8+ and CD4+ T cells, TCR beta underwent sequencing. Each multiple sclerosis control was a treatment-naive patient with relapsing-remitting disease that was either stable or active. CD8+ and CD4+ T cells were negatively isolated; TEMRA cells were FACS-enriched.

The rearrangement links TRBV19 to TRBJ1-1; D remains unclear. The sequence came from a human donor with multiple sclerosis. The sequenced sample consisted of CD8+ T cells from PBMCs. The CDR3 reads CASSIGGMNTEAFF. The CDR3 region has the DNA TGTGCCAGTAGTATTGGAGGTATGAACACTGAAGCTTTCTTT.